This TCR beta chain was recorded in a study of T cells in localized non-small cell lung cancer (dated by TCRdb to the early 2020s). About the study as a whole: The study analyzed T cell repertoires of hundreds of early-stage NSCLC patients, comparing tumors and uninvolved tumor-adjacent lungs. The cohort was made up of around 250 treatment-naive NSCLC patients whose localized lung tumors had been resected. NSCLC patients had a mean age of approximately 70 years, and more than 120 were male and 85 to 110 female.

General conclusions and limits of the study: A median of roughly 60 of the top 100 tumor clones were detected in paired uninvolved adjacent lung, and some 30 of these tumor clones were also found among the top 100 clones of the paired uninvolved adjacent lung. Longer overall survival was associated with higher T cell density in blood, whereas shorter survival was associated with higher clonality in adjacent lung. Uninvolved tumor-adjacent lung showed the highest T cell clonality, higher than tumor, which suggests more focused antigenic responses in the uninvolved tumor-adjacent lung. Because the study design was exploratory, TCR variables were selected using unadjusted p-values without false-discovery rate correction. Because multi-region tumor sequencing was not done, intratumor heterogeneity could not be ruled out.

Its CDR3 holds 16 amino acids, cysteine through phenylalanine. Here the CDR3 DNA is all that survives: 48 bases in frame from base 1. CDR1 and CDR2 were assigned from the germline V gene (reference sequence) as MNHEY and SMNVEV. At diagnosis, tumor, uninvolved tumor-adjacent lung and peripheral blood were collected and then preserved as a mix of FFPE and fresh-frozen material. For TCR repertoire profiling, the blood samples were analyzed as peripheral blood mononuclear cells. Worth noting for this clone: Which antigen it targets is not known. At one of its ends the junction is not consistent with the germline gene, which may arise from a read error.

TCR beta CDR3 regions were sequenced from DNA using the immunoSEQ Assay. As for the original processing: To compute T cell density, TCR beta template counts were normalized to usable DNA, which was estimated by amplifying housekeeping genes. The preseqR package was used to estimate richness by extrapolating to 400,000 templates for PBMC samples and to 120,000 templates for tissue samples. Clonality was calculated as one minus Pielou's evenness. Tissue-enriched TCRs were identified through differential abundance testing performed on productive amino-acid clonotypes, with a minimum total count of 5 and an alpha of 0.1. The Jaccard Index and the Morisita Overlap Index were used to quantify repertoire overlap between compartments. GLIPH clustered TCR beta CDR3s with public tetramer-defined viral CDR3s; viral motifs required at least three viral sequences plus V-gene enrichment. TCRdb provides this immuneACCESS table in a form limited to in-frame rearrangements. Some clones are lacking; in checked studies, under half of them reflect an unresolved V gene, and why the rest are absent is not known. That table furnishes V, J and clone size, whereas the DNA furnished D and trimming. The sample has about 74,000 clones on record, roughly 83% of them singletons. Of the sample, 1.3% falls within the top ten clones.

The sequencing here drew on peripheral blood, taken before any cancer treatment. This TCR came from a female donor of 60 years or more with stage I lung adenocarcinoma. This sequence uses TRBV27 and TRBJ1-4; 5 matching bases give a weak D call of TRBD1. CDR3 protein: CASSLSQGEHGEKLFF. In nucleotide form, the sequence is TGTGCCAGCAGTCTATCCCAAGGGGAACACGGTGAAAAACTGTTTTTT.